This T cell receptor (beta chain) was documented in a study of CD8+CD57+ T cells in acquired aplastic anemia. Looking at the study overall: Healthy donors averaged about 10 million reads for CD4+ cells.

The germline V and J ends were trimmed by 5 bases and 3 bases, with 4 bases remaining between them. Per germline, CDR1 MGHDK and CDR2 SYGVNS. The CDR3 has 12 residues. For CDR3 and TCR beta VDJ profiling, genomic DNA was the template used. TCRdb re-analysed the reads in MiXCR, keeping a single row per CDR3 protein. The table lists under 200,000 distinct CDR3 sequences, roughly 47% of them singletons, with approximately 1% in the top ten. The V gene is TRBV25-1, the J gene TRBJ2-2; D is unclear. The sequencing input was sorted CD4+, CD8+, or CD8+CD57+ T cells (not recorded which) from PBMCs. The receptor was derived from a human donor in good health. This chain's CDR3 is CASSHYTGELFF. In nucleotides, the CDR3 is TGTGCCAGCAGTCACTACACCGGGGAGCTGTTTTTT.